This T cell receptor gamma chain was identified in a study of gamma-delta chains in newborns, infants, children. As for the study in general: Microbial exposure reportedly drives polyclonal innate γδ T cell expansion after birth.

TCRdb reprocessed the reads using CATT. The sample lists 850 to 1,000 gamma-chain clones, around 64% seen once, with roughly 50% in the top ten. The CDR3 is made up of 17 amino acids. Germline V gene data show CDR1 as GITISATS and CDR2 as ISYDGTV (reference sequence). V shed 0 bases and J 6 bases; nucleotides not matched to a gene: 5. The chain combines TRGV9 with TRGJP. The J gene is absent in TCRdb and was assigned here via DNA matching to germline. The sequenced sample was blood. The TCR originated in a child who was a newborn, infant or young child, either healthy, febrile or measles-vaccinated (not recorded which). The CDR3 spells CALWEVQTELGKKIKVF. In nucleotides, the CDR3 is TGTGCCTTGTGGGAGGTGCAAACAGAGTTGGGCAAAAAAATCAAGGTATTT.